This TCR beta chain comes out of a study of radiation and T cells in renal cell carcinoma. Study-level results: In blood, top tumor clones expanded by 2 weeks, shrinking by 4. No pretreatment tumor biopsies were available for baseline clonotypes.

The sample's time point: blood 2 weeks post-SBRT. The treatment denotes: 15 Gy SBRT to primary tumor, nephrectomy 4 weeks later. After SBRT, blood was collected at 2 and 4 weeks, plus baseline. Clear cell pathology was present in this patient's renal cell carcinoma. CDR1 is LGHNA, CDR2 YNFKEQ, per germline. The V gene lost 0 bases and the J gene lost 0 bases, with 8 bases spanning the gap. The CDR3 covers 16 residues. Regarding this clone: The antigen is undetermined.

Assay: immunoSEQ multiplex PCR; the TCRdb copy retains only in-frame clones and omits some. The sample consists of 70,000 to 90,000 clones, around 85% of them appearing once. The chain is built from TRBV4-2 and TRBJ2-2; D call uncertain. Here the sequenced sample was blood, taken from a patient whose treatment included radiotherapy and nephrectomy. This TCR was sampled from a woman in her 50s with renal cell carcinoma. Here the CDR3 DNA reads TGTGCCAGCAGCCAAGATCGACTGGCGAACACCGGGGAGCTGTTTTTT. This gives the protein CASSQDRLANTGELFF.